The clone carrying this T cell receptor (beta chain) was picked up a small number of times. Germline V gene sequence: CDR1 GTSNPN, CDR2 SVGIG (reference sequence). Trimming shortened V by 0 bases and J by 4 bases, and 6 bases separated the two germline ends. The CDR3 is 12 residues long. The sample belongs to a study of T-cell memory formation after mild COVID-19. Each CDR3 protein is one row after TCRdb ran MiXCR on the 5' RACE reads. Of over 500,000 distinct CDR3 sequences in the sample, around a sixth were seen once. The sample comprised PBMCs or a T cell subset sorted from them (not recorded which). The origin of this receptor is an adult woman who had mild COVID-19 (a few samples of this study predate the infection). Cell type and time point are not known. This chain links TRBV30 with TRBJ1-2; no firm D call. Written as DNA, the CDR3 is TGTGCCTGGAGTGTACGGTTCTATGGCTACACCTTC. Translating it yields CAWSVRFYGYTF. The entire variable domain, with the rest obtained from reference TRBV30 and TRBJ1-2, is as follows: SQTIHQWPATLVQPVGSPLSLECTVEGTSNPNLYWYRQAAGRGLQLLFYSVGIGQISSEVPQNLSASRPQDRQFILSSKKLLLSDSGFYLCAWSVRFYGYTFGSGTRLTVV.